A single TCR beta chain is shown here with its context. The data stem from a study of control samples from healthy donors and cancer patients. The junction had 14 bases not matched to a gene; V was cut back by 4 bases and J by 2 bases. Per germline, CDR1 LGHDT and CDR2 YNNKEL (reference sequence). The CDR3 consists of 17 residues. TCRdb keeps only in-frame clones here, not all; method: immunoSEQ multiplex PCR. The sample holds approximately 160,000 clones; approximately 91% are singletons and the top ten take around 2.2%. The material sequenced was blood. The rearrangement joins TRBV3-1 (or the pseudogene TRBV3-2) to TRBJ2-7; 7 bases line up with TRBD2. The source of this sequence is a woman in her thirties or forties in good health. CDR3 protein: CASSPLDLAANTYEQYF. CDR3 nucleotides: TGTGCCAGCAGCCCATTGGACCTAGCGGCCAACACCTACGAGCAGTACTTC.